This T cell receptor (beta chain) stems from a study of blood T cells in healthy people across ages. The second PCR ran about 6 to 12 cycles with a sample-barcoded 5' primer and J-beta primers. TCRdb fed the 5' RACE reads into MiXCR, producing one record per CDR3 protein. The sample lists over 1,500,000 distinct CDR3 sequences; around 42% were seen once. This clonotype was counted between two and nine times. Each donor's blood draw was approximately 10 milliliters of peripheral blood. The sequencing input was blood. This TCR was sampled from a human donor in good health.

The CDR3 reads CASSSAGGPSYNEQFF. CDR3 coding DNA: TGTGCCAGCAGCTCAGCCGGGGGCCCCTCCTACAATGAGCAGTTCTTC. The gene calls are TRBV7-9 and TRBJ2-1, with D possibly called TRBD1 or TRBD2 (6 bases each). The CDR3 is 16 residues long. Per the germline V gene, CDR1 is SEHNR and CDR2 is FQNEAQ (reference sequence). V was trimmed by 4 bases and J by 0 bases, leaving 13 bases between them.